These 14 T cell receptor beta chains share one sample of origin, sequenced in a study of blood T cell dynamics during melanoma immunotherapy (dated by TCRdb to 2020 to 2022). Receptor libraries were prepared by the immunoSEQ multiplex PCR assay. TCRdb took over this immuneACCESS table, retaining in-frame rearrangements with V and J assigned. Such tables are incomplete; in checked studies, under half of the missing clones stem from an unresolved V gene, and the remainder is unexplained. This sample gives thousands of clones in total; about four fifths of them show up just once. The top ten hold around 17% of the sample. The sample's time point label is to be understood as: pre-treatment baseline. This specimen consisted of blood, obtained from a patient treated with checkpoint blockade. Source of these receptors: a human donor with melanoma.

The V and J genes are TRBV18 and TRBJ2-1, with 8 positions matching TRBD2. The germline gives CDR1 KGHSH, CDR2 LQKENI. CDR3 size: 15 residues. V dropped 3 bases and J dropped 8; count of bases not matched to a gene: 9. The CDR3 DNA is TGTGCCAGCTCACCTCGAAGGACTAGCTGGTATGAGCAGTTCTTC. Its protein is CASSPRRTSWYEQFF.

The chain is built from TRBV30 and TRBJ1-6, with TRBD1 matching 9 bases. Per germline, CDR1 GTSNPN and CDR2 SVGIG (reference sequence). V was pared by 7 bases and J by 7 bases, with 5 bases of the junction left unmatched. This CDR3 spans 13 amino acids. CDR3 in amino acids: CASTGGRNSPLHF. The CDR3 DNA reads TGTGCCTCAACAGGGGGCAGGAATTCACCCCTCCACTTT.

J is TRBJ2-4 and V is TRBV6-6; D unclear. CDR3 size: 15 residues. V was trimmed by 6 bases and J by 3 bases, leaving 15 bases between them. The germline gives CDR1 MNHNY, CDR2 SVGAGI (reference sequence). The CDR3 sequence: CASSDGAPSKNIQYF. DNA for the CDR3: TGTGCCAGCAGCGACGGAGCGCCAAGCAAAAACATTCAGTACTTC.

As regards this clone: At one of its ends the junction is not consistent with the germline gene, which may arise from a read error. The same CDR3 can be traced to other DNA sequences in this sample. V is TRBV5-4 and J is TRBJ1-3; D remains unclear. The germline gives CDR1 SGHNT, CDR2 YYREEE (reference sequence). This CDR3 comprises 15 residues. The CDR3 region is CASSLDQGSGNTIYF. CDR3 nucleotides: TGTGCTAGCAGCTTGGACCAAGGCTCTGGAAACACCATATATTTT.

CDR3: CASSWSDSLSEQYF. CDR3 sequence (DNA): TGTGCCAGCAGTTGGAGCGACAGCTTGAGCGAGCAGTACTTC. This rearrangement joins TRBV27 to TRBJ2-7; D perhaps matches TRBD1 (5 bases). Trimming shortened V by 4 bases and J by 6 bases, and 16 bases separated the two germline ends. The CDR3 totals 14 residues. Germline lookup yields CDR1 MNHEY and CDR2 SMNVEV (reference sequence).

The chain has TRBV19 and TRBJ2-2; possibly TRBD2 for D (6 bases). The CDR3 contains 16 residues. Deletions cut 0 bases from V and 6 bases from J, with 14 bases between. Germline CDR1 is LNHDA and CDR2 is SQIVND (reference sequence). CDR3 nucleotide sequence: TGTGCCAGTAGTATAGAAGTGTCCTCTAGCGCCGGGGAGCTGTTTTTT. Protein product: CASSIEVSSSAGELFF.

Worth noting for this clone: One end of the junction does not line up with germline, which may come from a read error. The chain combines TRBV7-9 with TRBJ1-4, with 7 bases matching TRBD1. CDR3 length: 14 residues. Germline values: CDR1 SEHNR, CDR2 FQNEAQ (reference sequence). The CDR3 region has the DNA TGTGCCAGCAGTTTAGGACAGGCTAATGAAAAACTGTTTTTT. Its protein product is CASSLGQANEKLFF.

The count of this clone is one. The chain recombines TRBV19 with TRBJ2-7; 10 bases agree with TRBD2. This CDR3 has 14 amino acids. V lost 5 bases, J lost 2 bases, and 3 bases stayed unmatched. Germline lookup yields CDR1 LNHDA and CDR2 SQIVND (reference sequence). Here the CDR3 DNA reads TGTGCCAGTAGTCCGACTAGCGGGCCCTACGAGCAGTACTTC. Translated: CASSPTSGPYEQYF.

This chain links TRBV11-2 with TRBJ2-7, with D possibly TRBD1 on 6 matching bases. Germline V gene sequence: CDR1 SGHAT, CDR2 FQNNGV. The length of the CDR3 is 12 residues. The V end was cut by 5 bases, the J end by 7 bases, with 12 bases between. CDR3 amino acids: CASSPGTREQYF. As DNA, the CDR3 is TGTGCCAGCAGCCCAGGGACAAGGGAGCAGTACTTC.

The chain is built from TRBV5-1 and TRBJ2-7; 7 bases fit TRBD2. CDR1 SGHRS and CDR2 YFSETQ come from the germline V gene. Trimming cost V 0 bases and J 2 bases; bases outside gene matches: 5. The CDR3 totals 15 residues. The CDR3 DNA is TGCGCCAGCAGCTTGGTGGCGGGAGAGACCTACGAGCAGTACTTC. Translated, it gives CASSLVAGETYEQYF.

The chain is built from TRBV5-4 and TRBJ1-1; 10 bases fit TRBD1. Unmatched junction bases numbered 6, after V lost 5 bases and J lost 5 bases. Germline V gene data show CDR1 as SGHNT and CDR2 as YYREEE (reference sequence). The CDR3 consists of 14 residues. The CDR3: CASRKGTGETEAFF. The CDR3 DNA reads as TGTGCCAGCAGAAAAGGGACAGGGGAGACTGAAGCTTTCTTT.

The chain joins TRBV27 to TRBJ1-1, with no clear D. V shed 5 bases and J shed 2 bases, with 15 bases lying between them. This CDR3 contains 15 residues. From germline, CDR1 is MNHEY and CDR2 SMNVEV (reference sequence). CDR3 in amino acids: CASSLRAGPNTEAFF. In nucleotides, the CDR3 is TGTGCCAGCAGTCTCCGTGCCGGGCCCAACACTGAAGCTTTCTTT.

J is TRBJ1-1 and V is TRBV28; tentative D call: TRBD1 (6 bases). Germline values: CDR1 MDHEN, CDR2 SYDVKM. There are 15 residues in the CDR3. The V gene lost 5 bases and the J gene lost 1 base, with 14 bases spanning the gap. This CDR3 is CASSGGGGENTEAFF. The CDR3 DNA reads TGTGCCAGCAGTGGGGGCGGTGGAGAGAACACTGAAGCTTTCTTT.

This chain joins TRBV5-1 and TRBJ2-7; D call uncertain. V lost 3 bases and J lost 2, with 3 bases in between. The length of the CDR3 is 11 residues. Germline-derived CDR1 and CDR2 are SGHRS and YFSETQ. The CDR3 protein is CASSSPYEQYF. The CDR3 DNA reads as TGCGCCAGCAGCTCACCCTACGAGCAGTACTTC.